The T cell receptor (beta chain) described here comes from a study of T cells in Graves' hyperthyroidism and ophthalmopathy. Disease duration under 2 months; hyperthyroidism patients were aged 18 to 65. PBMCs were derived from approximately 10 ml fresh peripheral blood. General study results and limits: Within blood appeared most thyroid clonotypes that had expanded above 0.001.

V gave up 7 bases and J gave up 6 bases, with 10 bases separating them. Germline values: CDR1 SNHLY, CDR2 FYNNEI. The CDR3 is made up of 12 amino acids. This clonotype was detected many times. Antigen unknown. Authors of the study amplified TCR beta CDR3 regions from RNA transcripts. The HTBI set primed first-round TCR CDR3 RT-PCR. TCRdb reprocessed the multiplex PCR reads via MiXCR and lists one record per CDR3 protein. In the table there are about 770,000 distinct CDR3 sequences, roughly 20% of which are singletons. This clonotype was sampled from a woman between 45 and 65 years old with Graves' hyperthyroidism that later progressed to Graves' ophthalmopathy. The specimen sequenced was blood. The V and J genes are TRBV2 and TRBJ2-1; D might be TRBD1 (6 bases). The CDR3 coding sequence is TGTGCCAGCATCGCAGGGGCCAATGAGCAGTTCTTC. Translating it yields CASIAGANEQFF.